The 27 T cell receptor beta chains listed next were all sequenced from one sample in a study of Graves' ophthalmopathy and Graves' hyperthyroidism. Investigators amplified TCR beta CDR3 regions from RNA transcripts. RT-PCR in the first round used HTBI primers; a second-round multiplex PCR followed. A single record per CDR3 protein comes from TCRdb applying MiXCR to the multiplex PCR reads. The sample lists a few hundred thousand distinct CDR3 sequences; about 15% were seen once. Material for sequencing was peripheral blood. These receptors were collected from an adult woman with stable Graves' hyperthyroidism.

This clonotype was recorded many times. The DNA of the CDR3 is TGTGCCGTCGAGGGGACAGGGAGGGGGGAATCCGTCGGGGGAACCTACGAGCAGTACTTC. It yields the protein CAVEGTGRGESVGGTYEQYF. The gene calls are TRBV28 and TRBJ2-7; 9 bases align to TRBD1. Germline-derived CDR1 and CDR2 are MDHEN and SYDVKM. The CDR3 runs 20 residues. With V trimmed by 11 bases and J by 2 bases, 28 bases remained unmatched.

In this sample, this clonotype turned up many times. The V and J genes are TRBV28 and TRBJ2-5, with 7 bases that match TRBD1. CDR1 is MDHEN, CDR2 SYDVKM, per germline. Trimming cost V 3 bases and J 2 bases; bases outside gene matches: 12. CDR3 size: 17 residues. Here the CDR3 DNA reads TGTGCCAGCAGTTTTCTTGTGTCGGGACAGTCACAAGAGACCCAGTACTTC. It specifies CASSFLVSGQSQETQYF.

This clonotype was seen many times. This chain links TRBV29-1 with TRBJ1-1, with 10 positions matching TRBD1. This CDR3 is built from 13 residues. The germline V gene has CDR1 SQVTM and CDR2 ANQGSEA. V dropped 7 bases and J dropped 1; count of bases not matched to a gene: 3. CDR3 DNA sequence: TGCAGCGCGGACAGGGGGAAGAACACTGAAGCTTTCTTT. Its translation: CSADRGKNTEAFF.

This clonotype was seen at least ten times. The rearrangement uses TRBV7-2 and TRBJ2-7, with TRBD2 matching over 7 bases. J lost 7 bases, V lost 4 bases, and 13 bases had no gene match. In germline, CDR1 is SGHTA, CDR2 FQGNSA. This CDR3 region has 15 residues. In nucleotides, the CDR3 is TGTGCCAGCAGCTCAGAGGCGGGAGTAAGTAAAGAGCAGTACTTC. Residues: CASSSEAGVSKEQYF. Full variable domain (rest looked up from reference TRBV7-2 and TRBJ2-7): GAGVSQSPSNKVTEKGKDVELRCDPISGHTALYWYRQSLGQGLEFLIYFQGNSAPDKSGLPSDRFSAERTGGSVSTLTIQRTQQEDSAVYLCASSSEAGVSKEQYFGPGTRLTVT.

This clonotype was seen ten or more times. The chain joins TRBV6-1 to TRBJ2-7; 7 positions match TRBD1. The germline V gene has CDR1 MNHNS and CDR2 SASEGT. This CDR3 spans 14 amino acids. The J segment lost 7 bases and the V segment lost 8 bases, leaving 14 bases of the junction unmatched. CDR3 region: CASGPFTGAREQYF. The CDR3 DNA follows: TGTGCCAGCGGACCATTCACAGGGGCGCGGGAGCAGTACTTC.

This clonotype was seen many times. The chain joins TRBV20-1 to TRBJ2-5; unclear D gene. There are 15 residues in the CDR3. Germline V gene data show CDR1 as DFQATT and CDR2 as SNEGSKA (reference sequence). Trimming stripped 1 base from V and 0 bases from J, with 12 bases between. DNA of the CDR3: TGCAGTGCTAGAGGGTGGAGCTGGTACCAAGAGACCCAGTACTTC. Translation: CSARGWSWYQETQYF.

This clonotype was seen many times. V gene TRBV19 combines with J gene TRBJ1-2, with D hard to call. CDR1 LNHDA and CDR2 SQIVND come from the germline V gene (reference sequence). The CDR3 covers 14 residues. Deletions cut 6 bases from V and 1 base from J, with 12 bases between. In DNA, the CDR3 is TGTGCCAGTAGCGTCGGATCGTTTAACTATGGCTACACCTTC. Protein: CASSVGSFNYGYTF.

This clonotype showed up many times. This chain links TRBV6-1 with TRBJ1-5; D not certain. This CDR3 contains 15 residues. Germline V lookup: CDR1 MNHNS, CDR2 SASEGT. The V end was cut by 4 bases, the J end by 5 bases, with 15 bases between. CDR3 protein: CASSGFGQLYQPQHF. In nucleotides, the CDR3 is TGTGCCAGCAGTGGTTTCGGCCAGCTATATCAGCCCCAGCATTTT.

The table lists this clonotype with many counts. Relative to the germline gene, one junction end is altered; a read error may explain this. V usage is TRBV6-1 and J usage is TRBJ1-2; possibly TRBD1 for D (6 bases). Germline V lookup: CDR1 MNHNS, CDR2 SASEGT. The CDR3 has 15 residues. The CDR3 DNA is TGTGCCAGCAGAGAAGAAGGGACACCTATCTATGGCTACACCTTC. Its protein is CASREEGTPIYGYTF.

This clonotype occurred many times. The chain couples TRBV27 to TRBJ2-5, with 9 bases matching TRBD1. V gave up 0 bases and J gave up 4 bases; unmatched junction bases: 3. Germline V gene lookup returns CDR1 MNHEY and CDR2 SMNVEV (reference sequence). This CDR3 contains 15 residues. This CDR3 reads CASSLSWDRAETQYF. The CDR3 nucleotides are TGTGCCAGCAGTTTATCCTGGGACAGGGCAGAGACCCAGTACTTC.

This clonotype was picked up many times. The rearrangement links TRBV30 to TRBJ1-2, with TRBD1 identical over 7 bases. V lost 2 bases, J lost 7 bases, and 13 bases stayed unmatched. CDR1 and CDR2 from the germline V gene are GTSNPN and SVGIG (reference sequence). CDR3 length: 15 residues. CDR3 residues: CAWSSMKGALGGYTF. The CDR3 DNA reads TGTGCCTGGAGTTCCATGAAGGGGGCTCTCGGTGGCTACACCTTC.

The V and J genes are TRBV30 and TRBJ1-2, with a weak D call TRBD1 (5 bases). The CDR3 sequence is 14 residues long. Germline lookup yields CDR1 GTSNPN and CDR2 SVGIG (reference sequence). V lost 0 bases and J 4 bases, leaving 12 bases between the germline ends. The CDR3 spells CAWSVQAGFYGYTF. CDR3 coding DNA: TGTGCCTGGAGTGTACAGGCGGGGTTCTATGGCTACACCTTC.

The chain uses TRBV28 and TRBJ1-2; D ambiguous. V dropped 8 bases and J dropped 6 bases, with 13 bases sitting between them. The V gene's germline CDR1 is MDHEN and CDR2 SYDVKM. This CDR3 contains 12 residues. Here the CDR3 reads CASASIPNGYTF. CDR3 nucleotides: TGTGCCAGCGCCAGCATCCCCAATGGCTACACCTTC.

The chain carries TRBV12-3 or TRBV12-4 and TRBJ1-2, with D tentatively TRBD1 (5 bases). Trimming cost V 3 bases and J 4 bases, with 18 bases left between them. The CDR3 is 16 amino acids. The CDR3, as DNA: TGTGCCAGCAGTTTTGGGAGTGGGGGGGAGACCTATGGCTACACCTTC. This encodes CASSFGSGGETYGYTF.

This chain connects TRBV4-2 to TRBJ2-7; 12 nucleotides agree with TRBD1. CDR1 is LGHNA, CDR2 YNFKEQ, per germline. There are 16 residues in the CDR3. J lost 4 bases, V lost 4 bases, and 8 bases had no gene match. In DNA form, the CDR3 reads TGTGCCAGCAGCCCCTGGGGGACAGGGGGCTTTTACGAGCAGTACTTC. Translating gives CASSPWGTGGFYEQYF.

This clonotype was seen repeatedly, ten times or more. This chain links TRBV5-6 with TRBJ2-7; 7 bases are shared with TRBD2. Germline CDR1 SGHDT, CDR2 YYEEEE. The V and J ends lost 2 bases and 6 bases, in that order; junction bases with no gene match: 17. The CDR3 is made up of 17 amino acids. CDR3 sequence reads: CASSFTRDYGISSEQYF. CDR3 nucleotides: TGTGCCAGCAGCTTCACCCGGGACTACGGGATCTCGTCCGAGCAGTACTTC.

This clonotype turned up a few times. V is TRBV19 and J is TRBJ1-1; D is perhaps TRBD1 (6 bases). The germline CDR1 and CDR2 sequences are LNHDA and SQIVND (reference sequence). The CDR3 length is 15 residues. Trimming shortened V by 5 bases and J by 2 bases, and 15 bases separated the two germline ends. For the CDR3, the DNA is TGTGCCAGTAGTGCCTCGGGGGCCCTAAACACTGAAGCTTTCTTT. Protein product: CASSASGALNTEAFF. The full variable domain, with the rest looked up from reference TRBV19 and TRBJ1-1, is DGGITQSPKYLFRKEGQNVTLSCEQNLNHDAMYWYRQDPGQGLRLIYYSQIVNDFQKGDIAEGYSVSREKKESFPLTVTSAQKNPTAFYLCASSASGALNTEAFFGQGTRLTVV.

This clonotype was found many times. This rearrangement joins TRBV28 to TRBJ1-1; possibly TRBD1 for D (6 bases). V lost 6 bases to trimming and J lost 13 bases, with 18 bases between them. The V gene's germline CDR1 is MDHEN and CDR2 SYDVKM. The CDR3 runs to 12 residues. CDR3 residues: CASSHLRQVCFF. CDR3 DNA sequence: TGTGCCAGCAGCCACCTACGACAGGTTTGTTTCTTT.

In this sample, this clonotype turned up a few times. The CDR3 here is CASSPQGTGGVAKNIQYF. The DNA for the CDR3 is TGTGCCAGCAGCCCCCAGGGGACAGGGGGTGTAGCCAAAAACATTCAGTACTTC. V and J are TRBV11-1 and TRBJ2-4; 11 nucleotides align to TRBD1. CDR3 length equals 18 residues. V trimming: 5 bases; J trimming: 0 bases; junction bases outside the gene matches: 9. Germline V gene lookup returns CDR1 SGHAT and CDR2 FQDESV (reference sequence).

This clonotype was found many times. The gene calls are TRBV6-1 and TRBJ2-6; D not resolved. Germline V gives CDR1 MNHNS, CDR2 SASEGT. Trimming took 2 bases from V and 2 from J, leaving 10 bases between them. The CDR3 contains 16 residues. CDR3 sequence: CASSEMFRAGANVLTF. For the CDR3, the DNA is TGTGCCAGCAGTGAAATGTTTAGGGCTGGGGCCAACGTCCTGACTTTC.

This clonotype was observed a few times. A much more abundant neighbour one base away suggests this may be a read error. The chain is built from TRBV19 and TRBJ1-5; D is unclear. The J call may be incorrect, as the DNA end agrees better with TRBJ2-3. The length of the CDR3 is 14 residues. Germline CDR1 LNHDA, CDR2 SQIVND (reference sequence). CDR3 DNA: TGTGCCAGTAGTATTCAACAGATCAATCAGCCCCAGTATTTT. Protein: CASSIQQINQPQYF.

This chain joins TRBV28 and TRBJ2-7, with TRBD1 as a possible D gene (5 bases). The CDR3 totals 12 residues. Germline V gene sequence: CDR1 MDHEN, CDR2 SYDVKM. Trimming took 7 bases from V and 5 from J, leaving 12 bases between them. The CDR3 region is CASTSGQHEQYF. As DNA, the CDR3 is TGTGCCAGCACCTCAGGGCAACACGAGCAGTACTTC.

This clonotype appeared many times. The chain recombines TRBV6-1 with TRBJ2-2; TRBD2 agrees at 14 bases. The V and J ends lost 5 bases and 7 bases, in that order; junction bases with no gene match: 6. The V gene's germline CDR1 is MNHNS and CDR2 SASEGT. This CDR3 has 16 residues. This CDR3 is CASSPRLAGGSGELFF. The DNA for the CDR3 is TGTGCCAGCAGTCCCCGACTAGCGGGAGGGAGCGGGGAGCTGTTTTTT.

The sample holds a few counts of this clonotype. This sequence joins TRBV19 and TRBJ2-7; no clear D. CDR1 is LNHDA, CDR2 SQIVND, per germline (reference sequence). CDR3 size: 11 residues. V was shortened by 8 bases and J by 6 bases, with 11 bases between the two germline ends. Here the CDR3 reads CASGRGAEQYF. In DNA, the CDR3 is TGTGCCAGTGGTAGAGGCGCCGAGCAGTACTTC.

There are many counts of this clonotype. The chain employs TRBV5-5 and TRBJ2-5; D could derive from TRBD1 or TRBD2 (5 bases each). The germline gives CDR1 SGHKS, CDR2 YYEKEE (reference sequence). The CDR3 has 13 residues. Trimming took off 2 bases at V and 3 bases at J, with 8 bases between the two ends. The CDR3 nucleotides read TGTGCCAGCAGCTTCAGAGGGGAAGAGACCCAGTACTTC. Translation gives CASSFRGEETQYF.

This clonotype was detected many times. A junction boundary mismatches the germline segment, possibly from a read error. V usage is TRBV12-3 or TRBV12-4 and J usage is TRBJ1-2; D gene uncertain. This CDR3 has 12 residues. In DNA, the CDR3 is TGTGCCAGCAGTTACCTTTTGGTTGGGTTAGCCTTC. It translates to CASSYLLVGLAF.

This clonotype showed up many times. The J gene is TRBJ2-7, the V gene TRBV4-2, with TRBD2 matching over 7 bases. The V gene end was trimmed by 6 bases and the J gene end by 5 bases; junction bases not matched to a gene: 13. The germline gives CDR1 LGHNA, CDR2 YNFKEQ. The CDR3 runs to 15 residues. The CDR3 nucleotides read TGTGCCAGCAGGGGTCTAGCGGACGGAGGCCACGAGCAGTACTTC. Translated: CASRGLADGGHEQYF.